This TCR beta chain was documented in a study of blood T cell repertoires in COVID-19. About the study: COVID-19 samples, acute and convalescent, were from the United States, Italy and Spain. Nucleic acid was either cDNA or gDNA, and it came from T cells, B-cell-depleted T cells, or PBMCs.

In the original analysis: Amplified reference gene primers provided the basis for estimating nucleated cell counts. TCRdb's table, derived via immunoSEQ multiplex PCR, lists solely in-frame clones and lacks some. V, J and clone size are those of that table, while D and trimming were read from the DNA. The sample lists 120,000 or so clones, almost 85% occurring once. Losses at the gene ends were 0 bases for V and 3 bases for J; bases not matched to a gene: 5. This CDR3 comprises 17 residues. Germline lookup yields CDR1 LGHNT and CDR2 FRNRAP. This clone was picked up a small number of times. The chain combines TRBV12-5 with TRBJ1-4; 9 nucleotides match TRBD1. This TCR was sampled from a woman aged 25 to 45 who had recovered from COVID-19. Sequencing was performed on peripheral blood. The CDR3 bases are TGTGCTAGTGGTTTGGTACTTACAGGGGGCTCTAATGAAAAACTGTTTTTT. This translates into CASGLVLTGGSNEKLFF.